The 3 T cell receptor beta chains listed next were all sequenced from one sample in a study of T cell responses to AZD1222 COVID-19 vaccine. The method was immunoSEQ multiplex PCR; TCRdb's version includes in-frame clones alone and lacks a portion of them. Of about 120,000 clones listed, under 95% were seen once; the top ten hold roughly 0.98%. Source: peripheral blood, taken 28 days after the second AZD1222 dose. Receptors were obtained from an adult who received the AZD1222 COVID-19 vaccine.

The rearrangement links TRBV11-2 to TRBJ2-3; D may be TRBD1 or TRBD2 (6 bases each). Trimming removed 1 base from V and 1 base from J, with 15 bases in between. The length of the CDR3 is 17 residues. Germline V gives CDR1 SGHAT, CDR2 FQNNGV. The CDR3 sequence is CASSLVGGRGGTDTQYF. In DNA form, the CDR3 reads TGTGCCAGCAGCTTAGTTGGGGGCCGCGGGGGCACAGATACGCAGTATTTT.

V usage is TRBV5-6 and J usage is TRBJ1-2; D is possibly TRBD1 (5 bases). The germline V gene has CDR1 SGHDT and CDR2 YYEEEE. Trimming took 3 bases from V and 3 from J, leaving 9 bases between them. The CDR3 is 13 residues long. For the CDR3, the DNA is TGTGCCAGCAGCTCACAGGCGCACTATGGCTACACCTTC. Translation: CASSSQAHYGYTF.

The chain combines TRBV3-1 (or the pseudogene TRBV3-2) with TRBJ2-1; 11 bases map to TRBD2. Germline lookup yields CDR1 LGHDT and CDR2 YNNKEL (reference sequence). V dropped 1 base and J dropped 0; count of bases not matched to a gene: 8. The CDR3 loop spans 19 amino acids. CDR3 region: CASSQVVSGGDSSYNEQFF. CDR3 bases: TGTGCCAGCAGCCAAGTGGTTAGCGGGGGGGATAGCTCCTACAATGAGCAGTTCTTC.